A selection of T cell receptor beta chains follows, all from one sample in a study of blood T cell repertoires in COVID-19. Assay used: immunoSEQ multiplex PCR; TCRdb lists only in-frame clones, some missing. The sample includes over 250,000 clones, around 88% of them seen just once. The sample was PBMCs or T cells enriched from blood (not recorded which). These receptors were taken from a man aged 35 to 55 who had recovered from COVID-19. Both conserved end residues are part of each CDR3. A D gene is named only where the DNA matches it firmly. Only part of the rows carry a size: once, few, many, or a class if the clone is expanded.

size	V	J	D	CDR3	DNA
.	TRBV5-1	TRBJ2-1	TRBD2	CASSSGSGAASEQFF	TGCGCCAGCAGCTCAGGGAGCGGGGCCGCTTCGGAGCAGTTCTTC
.	TRBV27	TRBJ2-1	TRBD2	CASSLTAGGPSYNEQFF	TGTGCCAGCAGTTTAACAGCGGGAGGGCCCTCGTACAATGAGCAGTTCTTC
.	TRBV11-3	TRBJ1-2	TRBD1	CASSPWDRGQVSYGYTF	TGTGCCAGCAGCCCATGGGACAGGGGGCAAGTCAGCTATGGCTACACCTTC
few	TRBV5-8	TRBJ1-2	.	CASSLEVRLPTF	TGTGCCAGCAGCTTGGAGGTCAGGCTCCCCACCTTC
.	TRBV9	TRBJ2-7	TRBD2	CASSLTRLAGDDEQYF	TGTGCCAGCAGCTTGACTCGACTAGCGGGAGACGACGAGCAGTACTTC
.	TRBV9	TRBJ2-1	TRBD1	CASSALTGIGDEQFF	TGTGCCAGCAGCGCTCTGACAGGGATCGGGGATGAGCAGTTCTTC
.	TRBV19	TRBJ1-2	.	CASSIDLGGADYGYTF	TGTGCCAGTAGTATAGATCTCGGAGGGGCTGACTATGGCTACACCTTC
few	TRBV5-6	TRBJ2-5	TRBD2	CASSLNLAGAGETQYF	TGTGCCAGCAGCCTAAATCTAGCGGGGGCCGGAGAGACCCAGTACTTC
.	TRBV6-5	TRBJ2-1	.	CASTRDSEQFF	TGTGCCAGCACCCGAGATTCTGAGCAGTTCTTC
.	TRBV6-1	TRBJ1-2	.	CASSEGAVTAYGYTF	TGTGCCAGCAGTGAAGGGGCAGTCACGGCCTATGGCTACACCTTC
.	TRBV10-3	TRBJ1-1	.	CAISDQQLNTEAFF	TGTGCCATCAGTGATCAACAGTTGAACACTGAAGCTTTCTTT
.	TRBV3-1/TRBV3-2	TRBJ2-7	TRBD1	CASSTGTGLSSYEQYF	TGTGCCAGCAGCACTGGGACAGGACTAAGCTCCTACGAGCAGTACTTC
.	TRBV28	TRBJ2-7	TRBD2	CASSIREGVRAYYEQYF	TGTGCCAGCAGTATTCGGGAGGGGGTTCGTGCCTACTACGAGCAGTACTTC
once	TRBV10-3	TRBJ1-1	TRBD1	CATEGTGEAFF	TGTGCCACGGAGGGGACAGGGGAGGCTTTCTTT
.	TRBV28	TRBJ1-2	TRBD1	CASRTDRGRGGYTF	TGTGCCAGCAGAACGGACAGGGGGCGCGGCGGCTACACCTTC
once	TRBV29-1	TRBJ1-2	TRBD1	CSVGGQAVGYTF	TGCAGCGTTGGAGGACAGGCCGTGGGCTACACCTTC
.	TRBV28	TRBJ1-2	TRBD1	CASTAPLTGTGYTF	TGTGCCAGCACCGCGCCCCTGACAGGGACTGGCTACACCTTC
.	TRBV11-3	TRBJ2-7	TRBD2	CASSLGRMRGSNYEQYF	TGTGCCAGCAGCTTGGGGCGGATGCGGGGGTCTAATTACGAGCAGTACTTC
.	TRBV5-1	TRBJ2-5	TRBD2	CASSLGLAGARREETQYF	TGCGCCAGCAGCTTAGGACTAGCGGGGGCCCGGAGGGAGGAGACCCAGTACTTC
once	TRBV10-2	TRBJ2-3	TRBD1	CASSESGRGRLPDTQYF	TGCGCCAGCAGTGAGTCTGGCAGGGGGCGCCTACCAGATACGCAGTATTTT